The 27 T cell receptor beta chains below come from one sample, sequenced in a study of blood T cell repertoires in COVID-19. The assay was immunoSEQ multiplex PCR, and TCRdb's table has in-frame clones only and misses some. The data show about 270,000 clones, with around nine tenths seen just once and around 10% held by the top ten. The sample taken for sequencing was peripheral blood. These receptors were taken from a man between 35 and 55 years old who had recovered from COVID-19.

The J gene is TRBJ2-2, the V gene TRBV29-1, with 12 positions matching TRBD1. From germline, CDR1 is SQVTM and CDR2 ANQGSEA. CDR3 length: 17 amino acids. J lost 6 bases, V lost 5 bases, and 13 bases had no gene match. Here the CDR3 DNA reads TGCAGCGTTTGCGCCGTCCCGGGACAGGGGGCGGCCGGGGAGCTGTTTTTT. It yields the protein CSVCAVPGQGAAGELFF.

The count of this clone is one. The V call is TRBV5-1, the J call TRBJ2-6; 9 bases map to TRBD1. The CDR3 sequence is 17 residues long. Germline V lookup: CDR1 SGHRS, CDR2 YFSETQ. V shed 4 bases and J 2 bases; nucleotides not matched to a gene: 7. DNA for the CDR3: TGCGCCAGCAGCCCAGGACAGGGGAGGGCTGGGGCCAACGTCCTGACTTTC. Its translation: CASSPGQGRAGANVLTF.

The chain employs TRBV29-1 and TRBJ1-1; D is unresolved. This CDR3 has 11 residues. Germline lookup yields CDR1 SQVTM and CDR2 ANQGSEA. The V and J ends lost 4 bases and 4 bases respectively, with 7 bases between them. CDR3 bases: TGCAGCGTTGCCCACAGCACTGAAGCTTTCTTT. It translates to CSVAHSTEAFF.

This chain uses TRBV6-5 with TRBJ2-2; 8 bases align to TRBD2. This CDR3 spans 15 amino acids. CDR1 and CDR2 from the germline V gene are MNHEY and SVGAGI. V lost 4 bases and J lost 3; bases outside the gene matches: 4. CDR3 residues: CASSWTSRHTGELFF. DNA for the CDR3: TGTGCCAGCAGTTGGACTAGCAGACACACCGGGGAGCTGTTTTTT.

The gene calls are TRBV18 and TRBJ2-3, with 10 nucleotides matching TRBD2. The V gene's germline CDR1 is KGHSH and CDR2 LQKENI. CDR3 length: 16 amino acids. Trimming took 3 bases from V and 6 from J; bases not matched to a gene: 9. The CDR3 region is CASSPVQAGGHDTQYF. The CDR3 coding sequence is TGTGCCAGCTCACCGGTGCAAGCGGGGGGGCACGATACGCAGTATTTT.

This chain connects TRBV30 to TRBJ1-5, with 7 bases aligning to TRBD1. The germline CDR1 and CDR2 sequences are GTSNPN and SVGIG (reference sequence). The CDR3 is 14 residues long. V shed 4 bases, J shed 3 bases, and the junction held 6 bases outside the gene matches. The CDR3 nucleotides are TGTGCCTGGAAAGGGGGCAGTCACAATCAGCCCCAGCATTTT. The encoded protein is CAWKGGSHNQPQHF.

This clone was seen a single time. Here the CDR3 reads CASSSWTGGDRAGELFF. In DNA, the CDR3 is TGTGCCAGCAGTTCTTGGACAGGGGGCGATAGGGCCGGGGAGCTGTTTTTT. The V gene is TRBV27, the J gene TRBJ2-2; TRBD1 agrees at 11 bases. Germline CDR1 and CDR2: MNHEY and SMNVEV (reference sequence). The CDR3 has 17 amino acids. The V gene end was trimmed by 4 bases and the J gene end by 6 bases; junction bases not matched to a gene: 10.

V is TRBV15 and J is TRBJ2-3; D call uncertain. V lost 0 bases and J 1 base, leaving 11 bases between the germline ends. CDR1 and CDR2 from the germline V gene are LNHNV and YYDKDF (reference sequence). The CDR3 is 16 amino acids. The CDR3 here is CATSRDSVGGTDTQYF. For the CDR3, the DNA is TGTGCCACCAGCAGAGACTCGGTTGGAGGCACAGATACGCAGTATTTT.

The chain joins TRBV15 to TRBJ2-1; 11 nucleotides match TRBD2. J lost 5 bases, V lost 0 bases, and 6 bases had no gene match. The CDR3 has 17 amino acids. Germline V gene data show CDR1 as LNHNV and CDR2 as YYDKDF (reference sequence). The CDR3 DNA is TGTGCCACCAGCAGAGATCGGACTAGCGGGCGTCACAATGAGCAGTTCTTC. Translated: CATSRDRTSGRHNEQFF.

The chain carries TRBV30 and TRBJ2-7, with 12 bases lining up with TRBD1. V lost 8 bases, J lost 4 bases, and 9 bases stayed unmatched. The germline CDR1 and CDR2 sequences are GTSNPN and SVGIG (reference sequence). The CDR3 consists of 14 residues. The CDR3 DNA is TGTGCCCGGGGGGGGACAGGGGGCTATTACGAGCAGTACTTC. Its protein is CARGGTGGYYEQYF. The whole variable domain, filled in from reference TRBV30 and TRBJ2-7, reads SQTIHQWPATLVQPVGSPLSLECTVEGTSNPNLYWYRQAAGRGLQLLFYSVGIGQISSEVPQNLSASRPQDRQFILSSKKLLLSDSGFYLCARGGTGGYYEQYFGPGTRLTVT.

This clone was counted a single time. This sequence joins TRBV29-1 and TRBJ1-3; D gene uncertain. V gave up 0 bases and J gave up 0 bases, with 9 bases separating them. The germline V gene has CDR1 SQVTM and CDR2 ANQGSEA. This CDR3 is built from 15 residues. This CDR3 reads CSVEDLTYSGNTIYF. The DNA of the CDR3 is TGCAGCGTTGAAGATTTGACATACTCTGGAAACACCATATATTTT. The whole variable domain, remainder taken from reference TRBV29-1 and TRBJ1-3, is SAVISQKPSRDICQRGTSLTIQCQVDSQVTMMFWYRQQPGQSLTLIATANQGSEATYESGFVIDKFPISRPNLTFSTLTVSNMSPEDSSIYLCSVEDLTYSGNTIYFGEGSWLTVV.

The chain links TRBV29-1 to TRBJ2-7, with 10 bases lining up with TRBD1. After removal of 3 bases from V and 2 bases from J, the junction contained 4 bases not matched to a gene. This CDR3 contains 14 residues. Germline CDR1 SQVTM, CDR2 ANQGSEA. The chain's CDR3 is CSVEDRGTTYEQYF. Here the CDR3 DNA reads TGCAGCGTTGAGGACAGGGGGACTACCTACGAGCAGTACTTC.

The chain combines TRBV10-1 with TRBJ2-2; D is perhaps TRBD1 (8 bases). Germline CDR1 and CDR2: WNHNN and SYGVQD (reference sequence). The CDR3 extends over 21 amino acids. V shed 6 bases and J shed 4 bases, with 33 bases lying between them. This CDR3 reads CASSYRTGCLTAGRGTGELFF. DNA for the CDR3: TGCGCCAGCAGCTACCGGACAGGGTGTTTGACAGCGGGACGGGGCACCGGGGAGCTGTTTTTT.

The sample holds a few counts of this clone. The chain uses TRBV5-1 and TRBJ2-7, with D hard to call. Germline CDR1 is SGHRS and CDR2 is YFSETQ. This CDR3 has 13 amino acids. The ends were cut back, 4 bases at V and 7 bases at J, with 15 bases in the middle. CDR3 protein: CASSTPYPGEQYF. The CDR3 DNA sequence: TGCGCCAGCAGCACCCCCTATCCCGGGGAGCAGTACTTC.

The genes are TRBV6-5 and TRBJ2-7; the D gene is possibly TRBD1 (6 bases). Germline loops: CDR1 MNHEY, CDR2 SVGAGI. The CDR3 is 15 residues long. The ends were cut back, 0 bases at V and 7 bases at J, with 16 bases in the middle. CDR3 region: CASSYSAGVMGEQYF. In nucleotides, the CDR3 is TGTGCCAGCAGTTACTCGGCAGGGGTTATGGGGGAGCAGTACTTC.

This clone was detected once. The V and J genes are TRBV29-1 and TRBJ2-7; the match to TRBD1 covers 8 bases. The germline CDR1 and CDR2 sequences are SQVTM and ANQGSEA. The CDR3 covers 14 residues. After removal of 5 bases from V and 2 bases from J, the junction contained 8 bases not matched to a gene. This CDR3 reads CSVWGGTGAYEQYF. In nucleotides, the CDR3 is TGCAGCGTTTGGGGTGGGACAGGCGCCTACGAGCAGTACTTC.

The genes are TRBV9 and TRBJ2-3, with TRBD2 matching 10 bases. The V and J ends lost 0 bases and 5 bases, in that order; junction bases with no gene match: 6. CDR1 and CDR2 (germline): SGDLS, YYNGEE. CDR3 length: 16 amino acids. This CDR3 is CASSVVSGGAIDTQYF. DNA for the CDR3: TGTGCCAGCAGCGTAGTCAGCGGGGGGGCCATAGATACGCAGTATTTT.

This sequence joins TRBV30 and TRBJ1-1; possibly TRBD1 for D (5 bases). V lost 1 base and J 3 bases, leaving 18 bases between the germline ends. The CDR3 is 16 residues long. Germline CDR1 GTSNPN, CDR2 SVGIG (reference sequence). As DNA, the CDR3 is TGTGCCTGGAGTGATAGGCAGGTGGGGCGTGACACTGAAGCTTTCTTT. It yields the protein CAWSDRQVGRDTEAFF.

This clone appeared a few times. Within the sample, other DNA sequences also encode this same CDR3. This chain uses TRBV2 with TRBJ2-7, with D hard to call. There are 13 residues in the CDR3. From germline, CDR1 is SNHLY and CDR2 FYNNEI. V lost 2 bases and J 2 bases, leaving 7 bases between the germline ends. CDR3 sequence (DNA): TGTGCCAGCAGTGAATCCCAAACCTACGAGCAGTACTTC. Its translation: CASSESQTYEQYF. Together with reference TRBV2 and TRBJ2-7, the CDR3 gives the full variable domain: EPEVTQTPSHQVTQMGQEVILRCVPISNHLYFYWYRQILGQKVEFLVSFYNNEISEKSEIFDDQFSVERPDGSNFTLKIRSTKLEDSAMYFCASSESQTYEQYFGPGTRLTVT.

CDR3: CASSLETGVGETQYF. The CDR3 coding sequence is TGTGCCAGCAGCTTAGAGACAGGGGTAGGAGAGACCCAGTACTTC. The rearrangement uses TRBV7-7 and TRBJ2-5; 8 positions agree with TRBD1. Germline CDR1 and CDR2: SSHAT and FNYEAQ (reference sequence). V was pared by 1 base and J by 4 bases, with 5 bases of the junction left unmatched. This CDR3 spans 15 amino acids.

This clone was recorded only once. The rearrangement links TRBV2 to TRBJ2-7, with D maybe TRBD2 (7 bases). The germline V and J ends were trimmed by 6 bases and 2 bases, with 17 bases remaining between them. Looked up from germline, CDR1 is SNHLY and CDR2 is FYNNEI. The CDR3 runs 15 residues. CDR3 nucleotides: TGTGCCAGCAGACCCGGCGGGGGCTCTACCTACGAGCAGTACTTC. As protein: CASRPGGGSTYEQYF.

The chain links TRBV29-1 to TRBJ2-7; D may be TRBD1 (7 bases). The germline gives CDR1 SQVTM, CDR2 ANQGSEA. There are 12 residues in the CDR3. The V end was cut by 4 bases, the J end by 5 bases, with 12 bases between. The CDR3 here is CSVAQGTDEQYF. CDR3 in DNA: TGCAGCGTTGCACAGGGGACTGACGAGCAGTACTTC.

The CDR3 DNA sequence: TGTGCCAGCAGCCCCCGACAGGAAAAACTGTTTTTT. Its translation is CASSPRQEKLFF. V and J are TRBV7-9 and TRBJ1-4; D may be TRBD1 (5 bases). The V gene lost 5 bases and the J gene lost 8 bases, with 9 bases spanning the gap. Germline loops: CDR1 SEHNR, CDR2 FQNEAQ (reference sequence). This CDR3 region has 12 residues.

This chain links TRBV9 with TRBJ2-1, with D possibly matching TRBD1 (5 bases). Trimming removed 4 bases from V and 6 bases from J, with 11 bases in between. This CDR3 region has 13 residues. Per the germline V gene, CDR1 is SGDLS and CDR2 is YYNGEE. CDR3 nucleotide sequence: TGTGCCAGCAGCACCCGACAGTCCAATGAGCAGTTCTTC. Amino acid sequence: CASSTRQSNEQFF.

In nucleotides, the CDR3 is TGTGCCACCAGCTCGTATGATACAGGGGGCATTTACGAGCAGTACTTC. Protein: CATSSYDTGGIYEQYF. The chain combines TRBV15 with TRBJ2-7; 9 bases map to TRBD1. This CDR3 is 16 amino acids long. V shed 5 bases, J shed 4 bases, and the junction held 12 bases outside the gene matches. Looked up from germline, CDR1 is LNHNV and CDR2 is YYDKDF (reference sequence).

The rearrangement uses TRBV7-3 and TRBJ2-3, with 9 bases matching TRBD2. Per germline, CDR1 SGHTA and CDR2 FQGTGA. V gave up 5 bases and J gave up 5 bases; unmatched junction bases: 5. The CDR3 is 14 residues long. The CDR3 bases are TGTGCCAGCAGCCCGGGACTAGCAATAGATACGCAGTATTTT. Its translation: CASSPGLAIDTQYF.

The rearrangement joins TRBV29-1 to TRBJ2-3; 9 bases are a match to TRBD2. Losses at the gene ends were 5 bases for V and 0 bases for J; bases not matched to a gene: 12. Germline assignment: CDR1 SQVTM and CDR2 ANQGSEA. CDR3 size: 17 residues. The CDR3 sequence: CSVSRGGLASSTDTQYF. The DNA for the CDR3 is TGCAGCGTTTCCCGAGGCGGACTAGCGTCCAGCACAGATACGCAGTATTTT.